The clone carrying this T cell receptor (beta chain) was found a few times. Its antigen is unidentified. The source of the sample is a study of blood T cells in healthy people across ages. Study-wide results and caveats: Aged donors had fewer naive CD4+ cells and lower diversity than long-lived donors.

PBMCs were isolated at a quantity of at least 7 million per sample. It was with a sample-barcoded 5' primer and a J-beta primer mix that a second PCR of roughly 7 to 12 cycles was run. One entry per CDR3 protein, called by TCRdb with MiXCR from the 5' RACE reads. The sample includes about 1.8 million distinct CDR3 sequences, roughly 49% of them seen just once. Trimming stripped 1 base from V and 5 bases from J, with 6 bases between. The CDR3 has 13 residues. CDR1 is SGHTA and CDR2 is FQGTGA in the germline V gene. V usage is TRBV7-3 and J usage is TRBJ2-1; D gene uncertain. The sequenced material came from blood. This receptor was obtained from a woman in her thirties or forties in good health. CDR3 region: CASSLRRNNEQFF. The DNA of the CDR3 is TGTGCCAGCAGCTTAAGGAGAAACAATGAGCAGTTCTTC. Full variable domain (outside the CDR3, taken from reference TRBV7-3 and TRBJ2-1): GAGVSQTPSNKVTEKGKYVELRCDPISGHTALYWYRQSLGQGPEFLIYFQGTGAADDSGLPNDRFFAVRPEGSVSTLKIQRTERGDSAVYLCASSLRRNNEQFFGPGTRLTVL.